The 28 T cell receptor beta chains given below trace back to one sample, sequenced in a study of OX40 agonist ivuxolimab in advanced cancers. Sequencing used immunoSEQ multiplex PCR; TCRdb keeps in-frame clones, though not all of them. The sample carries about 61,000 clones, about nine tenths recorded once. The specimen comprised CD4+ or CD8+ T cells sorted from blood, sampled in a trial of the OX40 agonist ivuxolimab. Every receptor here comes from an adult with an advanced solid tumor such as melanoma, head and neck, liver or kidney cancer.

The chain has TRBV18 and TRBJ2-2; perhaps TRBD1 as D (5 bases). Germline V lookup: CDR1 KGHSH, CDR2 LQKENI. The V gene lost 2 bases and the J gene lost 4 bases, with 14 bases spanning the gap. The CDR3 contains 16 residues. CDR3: CASSPVKGMTTGELFF. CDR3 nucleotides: TGTGCCAGCTCACCAGTGAAGGGGATGACCACCGGGGAGCTGTTTTTT.

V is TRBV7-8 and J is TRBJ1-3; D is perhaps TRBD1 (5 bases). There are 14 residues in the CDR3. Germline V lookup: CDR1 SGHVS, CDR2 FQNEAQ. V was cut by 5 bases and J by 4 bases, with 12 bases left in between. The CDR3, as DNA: TGTGCCAGCAGCCTTCCCGGGGGAGGAAACACCATATATTTT. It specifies CASSLPGGGNTIYF.

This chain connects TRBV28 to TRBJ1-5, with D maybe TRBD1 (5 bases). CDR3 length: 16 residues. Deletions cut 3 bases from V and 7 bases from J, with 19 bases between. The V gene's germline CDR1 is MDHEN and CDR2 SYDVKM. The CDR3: CASSFGSRGIAQPQHF. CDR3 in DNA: TGTGCCAGCAGTTTTGGATCGCGGGGGATAGCCCAGCCCCAGCATTTT.

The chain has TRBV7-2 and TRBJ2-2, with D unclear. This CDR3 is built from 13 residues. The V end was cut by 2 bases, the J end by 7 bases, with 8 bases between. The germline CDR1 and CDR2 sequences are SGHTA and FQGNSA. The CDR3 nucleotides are TGTGCCAGCAGCTTAATCGGCGGCGGGGAGCTGTTTTTT. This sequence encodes CASSLIGGGELFF.

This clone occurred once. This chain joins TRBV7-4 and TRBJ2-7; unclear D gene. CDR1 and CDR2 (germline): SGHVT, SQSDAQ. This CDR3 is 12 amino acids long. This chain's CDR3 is CTGSPLTYEQYF. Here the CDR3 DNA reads TGTACGGGCAGCCCTTTAACCTACGAGCAGTACTTC.

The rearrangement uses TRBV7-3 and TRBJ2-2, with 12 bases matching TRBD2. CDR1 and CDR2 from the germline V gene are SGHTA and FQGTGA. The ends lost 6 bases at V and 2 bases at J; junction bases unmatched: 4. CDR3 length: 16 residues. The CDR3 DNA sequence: TGTGCCAGCAGGCGAGGACTAGCGGGAAACACCGGGGAGCTGTTTTTT. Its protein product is CASRRGLAGNTGELFF.

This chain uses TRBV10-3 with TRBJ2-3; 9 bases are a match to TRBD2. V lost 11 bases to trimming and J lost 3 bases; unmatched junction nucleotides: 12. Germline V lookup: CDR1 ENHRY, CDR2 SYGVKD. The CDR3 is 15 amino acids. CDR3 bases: TGTGCCTCTCGGGGGGCGGGAGGGCAAACAGATACGCAGTATTTT. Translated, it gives CASRGAGGQTDTQYF.

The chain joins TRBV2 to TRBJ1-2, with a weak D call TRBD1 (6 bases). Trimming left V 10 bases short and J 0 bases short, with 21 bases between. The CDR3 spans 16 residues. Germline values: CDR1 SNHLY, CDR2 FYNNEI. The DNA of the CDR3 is TGTGCCACCCGCCCTTCAGGGGTAAGGTCTAACTATGGCTACACCTTC. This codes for CATRPSGVRSNYGYTF.

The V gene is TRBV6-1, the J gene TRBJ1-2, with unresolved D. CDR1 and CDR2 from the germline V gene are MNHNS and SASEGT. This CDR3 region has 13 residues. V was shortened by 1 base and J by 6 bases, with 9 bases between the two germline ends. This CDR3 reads CASSEEVHHGYTF. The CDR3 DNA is TGTGCCAGCAGTGAAGAGGTCCACCATGGCTACACCTTC.

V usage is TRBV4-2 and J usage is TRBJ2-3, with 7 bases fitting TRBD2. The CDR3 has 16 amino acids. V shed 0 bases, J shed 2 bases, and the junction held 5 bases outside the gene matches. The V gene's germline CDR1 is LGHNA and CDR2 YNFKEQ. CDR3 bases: TGTGCCAGCAGCCAAGAGGGAGGGTTTTTCACAGATACGCAGTATTTT. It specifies CASSQEGGFFTDTQYF.

As DNA, the CDR3 is TGTGCCAGCAGCCCGGACAGGGTAAAAACTGGAAACACCATATATTTT. Protein sequence: CASSPDRVKTGNTIYF. This chain connects TRBV7-2 to TRBJ1-3; the match to TRBD1 covers 8 bases. The germline V gene has CDR1 SGHTA and CDR2 FQGNSA. The CDR3 runs 16 residues. Trimming removed 5 bases from V and 2 bases from J; junction bases left unmatched: 8.

In DNA, the CDR3 is TGTGCCAGTAGTATTCTGGCCAGGGGGTCTGGGGCCAACGTCCTGACTTTC. Translated: CASSILARGSGANVLTF. The V call is TRBV19, the J call TRBJ2-6; 7 nucleotides agree with TRBD1. With V trimmed by 3 bases and J by 1 base, 6 bases remained unmatched. CDR3 size: 17 residues. Looked up from germline, CDR1 is LNHDA and CDR2 is SQIVND (reference sequence).

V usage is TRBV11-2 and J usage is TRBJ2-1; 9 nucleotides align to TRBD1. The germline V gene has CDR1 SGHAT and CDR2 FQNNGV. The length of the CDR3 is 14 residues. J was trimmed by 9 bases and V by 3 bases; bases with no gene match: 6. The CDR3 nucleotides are TGTGCCAGCAGCTTCCAACAGGGGGCTAGTGAGCAGTTCTTC. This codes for CASSFQQGASEQFF. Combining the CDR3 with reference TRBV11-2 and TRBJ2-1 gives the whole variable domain EAGVAQSPRYKIIEKRQSVAFWCNPISGHATLYWYQQILGQGPKLLIQFQNNGVVDDSQLPKDRFSAERLKGVDSTLKIQPAKLEDSAVYLCASSFQQGASEQFFGPGTRLTVL.

CDR3 in amino acids: CASSLQLAGEADTQYF. CDR3 nucleotide sequence: TGCGCCAGCAGCTTGCAACTAGCGGGAGAGGCAGATACGCAGTATTTT. The genes are TRBV5-1 and TRBJ2-3; 11 bases align to TRBD2. J lost 4 bases, V lost 1 base, and 5 bases had no gene match. Per germline, CDR1 SGHRS and CDR2 YFSETQ. The CDR3 sequence is 16 residues long.

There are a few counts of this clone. The CDR3: CASSFRTSEDTQYF. In nucleotides, the CDR3 is TGTGCCAGCAGCTTCCGGACTAGCGAAGATACGCAGTATTTT. This chain joins TRBV11-2 and TRBJ2-3; 9 bases map to TRBD2. Germline V gene lookup returns CDR1 SGHAT and CDR2 FQNNGV. Trimming at V came to 3 bases and at J to 5 bases, leaving 3 bases not matched to a gene. The CDR3 totals 14 residues.

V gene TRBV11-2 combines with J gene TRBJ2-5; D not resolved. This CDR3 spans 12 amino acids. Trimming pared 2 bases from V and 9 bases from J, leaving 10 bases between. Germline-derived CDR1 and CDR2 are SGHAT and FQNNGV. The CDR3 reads CASSLSWDPQYF. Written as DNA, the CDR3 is TGTGCCAGCAGCTTATCTTGGGATCCCCAGTACTTC.

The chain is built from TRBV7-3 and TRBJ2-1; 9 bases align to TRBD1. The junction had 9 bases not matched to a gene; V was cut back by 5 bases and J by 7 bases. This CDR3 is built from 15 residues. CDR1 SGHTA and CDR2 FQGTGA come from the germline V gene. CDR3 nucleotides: TGTGCCAGCAGCATACAGGGGGCCCTAAGTAATGAGCAGTTCTTC. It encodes CASSIQGALSNEQFF.

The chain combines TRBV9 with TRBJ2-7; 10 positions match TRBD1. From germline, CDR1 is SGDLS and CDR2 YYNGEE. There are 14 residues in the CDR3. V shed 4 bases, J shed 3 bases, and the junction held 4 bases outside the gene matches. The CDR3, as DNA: TGTGCCAGCAGCCCTCGGACAGGGGGCTACGAGCAGTACTTC. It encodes CASSPRTGGYEQYF.

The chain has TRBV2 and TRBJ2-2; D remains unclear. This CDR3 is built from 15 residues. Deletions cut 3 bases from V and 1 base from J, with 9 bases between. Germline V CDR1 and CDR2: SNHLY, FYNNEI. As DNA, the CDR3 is TGTGCCAGCAGTGAGTGGGCTTTGAACACCGGGGAGCTGTTTTTT. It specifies CASSEWALNTGELFF.

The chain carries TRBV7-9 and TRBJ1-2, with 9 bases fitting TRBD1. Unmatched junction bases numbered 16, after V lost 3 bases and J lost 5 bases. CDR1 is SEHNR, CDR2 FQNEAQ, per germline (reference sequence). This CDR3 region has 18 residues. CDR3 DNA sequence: TGTGCCAGCAGCTTTGCAGAAAAAAACAGGGGGCGCGATTATGGCTACACCTTC. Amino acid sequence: CASSFAEKNRGRDYGYTF.

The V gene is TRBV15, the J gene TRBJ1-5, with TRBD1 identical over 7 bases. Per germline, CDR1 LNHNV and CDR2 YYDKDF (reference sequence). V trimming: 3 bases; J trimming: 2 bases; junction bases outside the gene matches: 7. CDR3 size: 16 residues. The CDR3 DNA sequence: TGTGCCACCAGCAGGAAGACAGGGACGCGCAATCAGCCCCAGCATTTT. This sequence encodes CATSRKTGTRNQPQHF.

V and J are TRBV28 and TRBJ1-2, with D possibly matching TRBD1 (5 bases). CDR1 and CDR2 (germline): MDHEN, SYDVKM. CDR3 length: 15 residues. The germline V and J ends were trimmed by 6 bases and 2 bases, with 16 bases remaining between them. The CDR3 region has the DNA TGTGCCAGCAGCCCCGGGGGAGGGGAAAACTATGGCTACACCTTC. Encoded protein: CASSPGGGENYGYTF.

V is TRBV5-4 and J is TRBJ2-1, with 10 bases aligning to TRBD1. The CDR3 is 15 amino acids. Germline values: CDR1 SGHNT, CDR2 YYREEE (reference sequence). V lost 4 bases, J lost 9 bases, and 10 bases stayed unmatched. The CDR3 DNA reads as TGTGCCAGCAGCGACCGACAGGGGGCTACGGGTGAGCAGTTCTTC. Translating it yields CASSDRQGATGEQFF.

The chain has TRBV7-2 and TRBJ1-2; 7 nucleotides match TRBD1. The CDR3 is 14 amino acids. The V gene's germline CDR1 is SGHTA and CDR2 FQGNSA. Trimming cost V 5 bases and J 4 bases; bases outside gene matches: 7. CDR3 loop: CASSVGQDRYGYTF. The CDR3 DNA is TGTGCCAGCAGCGTAGGACAGGACCGCTATGGCTACACCTTC.

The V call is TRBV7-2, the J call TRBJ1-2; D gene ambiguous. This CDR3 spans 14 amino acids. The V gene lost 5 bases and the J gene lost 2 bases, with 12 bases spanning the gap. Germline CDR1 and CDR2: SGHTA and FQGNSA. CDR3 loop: CASSPDAGNYGYTF. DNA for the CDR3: TGTGCCAGCAGCCCAGACGCGGGAAACTATGGCTACACCTTC.

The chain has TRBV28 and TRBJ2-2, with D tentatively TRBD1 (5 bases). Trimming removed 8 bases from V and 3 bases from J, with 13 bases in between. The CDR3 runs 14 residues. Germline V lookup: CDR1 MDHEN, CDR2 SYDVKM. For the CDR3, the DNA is TGTGCCAGCCTATCAGGGTACGACACCGGGGAGCTGTTTTTT. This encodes CASLSGYDTGELFF.

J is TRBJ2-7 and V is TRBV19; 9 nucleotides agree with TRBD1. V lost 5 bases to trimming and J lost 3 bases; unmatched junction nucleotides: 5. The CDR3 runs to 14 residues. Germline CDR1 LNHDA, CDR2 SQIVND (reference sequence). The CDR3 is CASSAGTGHYEQYF. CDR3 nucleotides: TGTGCCAGTAGTGCCGGGACAGGGCACTACGAGCAGTACTTC. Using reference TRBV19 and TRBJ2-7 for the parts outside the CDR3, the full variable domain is DGGITQSPKYLFRKEGQNVTLSCEQNLNHDAMYWYRQDPGQGLRLIYYSQIVNDFQKGDIAEGYSVSREKKESFPLTVTSAQKNPTAFYLCASSAGTGHYEQYFGPGTRLTVT.

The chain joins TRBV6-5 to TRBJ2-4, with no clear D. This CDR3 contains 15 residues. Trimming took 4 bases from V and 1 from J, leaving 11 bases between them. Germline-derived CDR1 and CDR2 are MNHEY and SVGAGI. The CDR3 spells CASSSSIGAKNIQYF. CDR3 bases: TGTGCCAGCAGTTCATCAATCGGGGCCAAAAACATTCAGTACTTC.